A selection of T cell receptor beta chains follows, all from one sample in a study of blood T cell repertoires in COVID-19. Some clones are missing from TCRdb's copy, which holds only in-frame ones; the method was immunoSEQ multiplex PCR. The sample records over 350,000 clones, more than 85% being singletons. Sequenced: peripheral blood. The receptors here all came from a woman aged 30 to 39 with acute or convalescent COVID-19. Each CDR3 is given with its conserved first and last residue. A D gene is named only where the DNA matches it firmly. Rows may omit the clone size; those that give it use once, few, many or a size class.

clone_size j_call v_call d_call cdr3_nt cdr3_aa
NA TRBJ1-1 TRBV6-2/TRBV6-3 NA TGTGCCAGCAGTCAGGGCCCCTCCTCGTACACTGAAGCTTTCTTT CASSQGPSSYTEAFF
NA TRBJ1-2 TRBV19 NA TGTGCCAGTAGTATAGGACAGGCGGTGGTTGGCTACACCTTC CASSIGQAVVGYTF
many TRBJ1-2 TRBV11-1 NA TGTGCCAGCAGCACTACAGGGTCTGCTAACTATGGCTACACCTTC CASSTTGSANYGYTF
NA TRBJ1-1 TRBV2 TRBD1 TGTGCCAGCATTCGCCGACAGGGGGCTACTGAAGCTTTCTTT CASIRRQGATEAFF
NA TRBJ2-3 TRBV24-1 NA TGTGCCACCAGTGATTTACCGGCAGATACGCAGTATTTT CATSDLPADTQYF
NA TRBJ1-1 TRBV11-2 TRBD1 TGTGCCAGCAGCCCACAGGGGTGGAACACTGAAGCTTTCTTT CASSPQGWNTEAFF
NA TRBJ2-5 TRBV7-8 NA TGTGCCAGCAGCTTTAGACCACAGGGAAAAGAGACCCAGTACTTC CASSFRPQGKETQYF
NA TRBJ2-3 TRBV7-3 NA TGTGCCAGCAGCTCCCTAAGTAGCACAGATACGCAGTATTTT CASSSLSSTDTQYF
NA TRBJ1-2 TRBV11-2 NA TGTGCCAGCAGCTTAGCGCGGGACGGACTCTATGGCTACACCTTC CASSLARDGLYGYTF
NA TRBJ2-6 TRBV10-2 TRBD1 TGCGCCAGCAGCGACAGGGGTGCCTCTGGGGCCAACGTCCTGACTTTC CASSDRGASGANVLTF
NA TRBJ1-1 TRBV5-5 NA TGTGCCAGCAGCCGAACCACAGGGTGGGATACTGAAGCTTTCTTT CASSRTTGWDTEAFF
NA TRBJ2-7 TRBV6-5 NA TGTGCCAGCAGTTACTCGGCAGGGCAACCACTGTACGAGCAGTACTTC CASSYSAGQPLYEQYF
few TRBJ2-5 TRBV11-2 TRBD2 TGTGCCAGCAGCTCTAGACTAGCGGGGGGGCAGTACTTC CASSSRLAGGQYF
NA TRBJ1-1 TRBV5-8 NA TGTGCCAGCAGCTGGGGCGGGAGAGAAGCTTTCTTT CASSWGGREAFF
NA TRBJ2-5 TRBV2 TRBD2 TGTGCCAGGGGTAGCGGGGGGGACCAAGAGACCCAGTACTTC CARGSGGDQETQYF
once TRBJ2-2 TRBV2 TRBD2 TGTGCCAGCAGCTTCTCGTCTGGCGGGGGGGCTAGAGGGGAGCTGTTTTTT CASSFSSGGGARGELFF
once TRBJ1-4 TRBV5-6 NA TGTGCCAGCAGCTTGAGGGGACTTAATGAAAAACTGTTTTTT CASSLRGLNEKLFF
NA TRBJ1-2 TRBV27 TRBD1 TGTGCCAGCCGGGCGACAGGGGGCAATCATGGCTACACCTTC CASRATGGNHGYTF
once TRBJ2-5 TRBV7-2 TRBD1 TGTGCCAGCAGCTTAAAGGTCGCTTGGACAGGCGGTGGTCTGGAGACCCAGTACTTC CASSLKVAWTGGGLETQYF
NA TRBJ2-1 TRBV12-3/TRBV12-4 NA TGTGCCAGCAGTTTGAATCGGAATGAGCAGTTCTTC CASSLNRNEQFF
few TRBJ1-5 TRBV12-5 NA TGTGCTAGTGGTGTGACAGTTCACCTCTCGAGCAATCAGCCCCAGCATTTT CASGVTVHLSSNQPQHF
NA TRBJ2-6 TRBV11-2 NA TGTGCCAGCAGCTTTACTGGGGCCAACGTCCTGACTTTC CASSFTGANVLTF
NA TRBJ2-1 TRBV6-5 TRBD2 TGTGCCAGCAGCTCCGGGGGGAGCCCCTACAATGAGCAGTTCTTC CASSSGGSPYNEQFF
NA TRBJ2-1 TRBV28 NA TGTGCCAGCAGTTTCGCGGCAGGGTCCCACAATGAGCAGTTCTTC CASSFAAGSHNEQFF
NA TRBJ2-7 TRBV6-5 TRBD2 TGTGCCAGCAGGAGCGGGGACTACGAGCAGTACTTC CASRSGDYEQYF
NA TRBJ2-1 TRBV25-1 TRBD2 TGTGCCAGCAGTGTAGCGGGGGCCCTCGGCAATGAGCAGTTCTTC CASSVAGALGNEQFF
NA TRBJ1-5 TRBV3-1/TRBV3-2 NA TGTGCCAGCAGCCGTCTTAGCAATCAGCCCCAGCATTTT CASSRLSNQPQHF
NA TRBJ1-1 TRBV28 NA TGTGCCAGCAGTTTCCTTTATCAGAGGTCGGACACTGAAGCTTTCTTT CASSFLYQRSDTEAFF
NA TRBJ1-2 TRBV7-3 NA TGTGCCAGCAGCCCGTCGGGGAACTATGGCTACACCTTC CASSPSGNYGYTF
NA TRBJ2-7 TRBV7-9 NA TGTGCCAGCAGCTTAAGAAGGTGGGGGGACAGCTCCTACGAGCAGTACTTC CASSLRRWGDSSYEQYF
NA TRBJ2-6 TRBV10-3 TRBD1 TGTGCCAGCCGGGACAGCGACTCTGGGGCCAACGTCCTGACTTTC CASRDSDSGANVLTF
NA TRBJ1-2 TRBV15 TRBD1 TGTGCCACCAGCAGAATAACCGACAGGGGCCAATACACCTTC CATSRITDRGQYTF
NA TRBJ2-7 TRBV5-1 TRBD1 TGCGCCAGCAGCTTGGGGACAGGGAGTTCCTACGAGCAGTACTTC CASSLGTGSSYEQYF
NA TRBJ1-2 TRBV7-9 NA TGTGCCAGCAGCCGAAAAACAGTTAACTATGGCTACACCTTC CASSRKTVNYGYTF
NA TRBJ2-2 TRBV19 TRBD1 TGTGCCAGTAGTCCTCCGGGACAGGACAACACCGGGGAGCTGTTTTTT CASSPPGQDNTGELFF